The present T cell receptor (beta chain) was sequenced within a study of patients and donors after allogeneic stem cell transplantation. The CDR3 consists of 13 residues. V was shortened by 2 bases and J by 6 bases, with 7 bases between the two germline ends. Germline CDR1 MNHEY, CDR2 SMNVEV (reference sequence). TCRdb fed the RT-PCR reads into MiXCR, producing one record per CDR3 protein. The sample has 40,000 to 45,000 distinct CDR3 sequences; around a third are singletons. The genes are TRBV27 and TRBJ2-2, with unresolved D. Input material: blood, either unsorted or a sorted T cell fraction (not recorded which). This TCR was sampled from a human donor who was either an allogeneic HSCT recipient or a stem cell or donor lymphocyte infusion donor (not recorded which). It is not recorded whose cells these are; they may come from a transplant donor. CDR3 in amino acids: CASSLSGAGELFF. CDR3 in DNA: TGTGCCAGCAGTTTAAGTGGGGCCGGGGAGCTGTTTTTT.